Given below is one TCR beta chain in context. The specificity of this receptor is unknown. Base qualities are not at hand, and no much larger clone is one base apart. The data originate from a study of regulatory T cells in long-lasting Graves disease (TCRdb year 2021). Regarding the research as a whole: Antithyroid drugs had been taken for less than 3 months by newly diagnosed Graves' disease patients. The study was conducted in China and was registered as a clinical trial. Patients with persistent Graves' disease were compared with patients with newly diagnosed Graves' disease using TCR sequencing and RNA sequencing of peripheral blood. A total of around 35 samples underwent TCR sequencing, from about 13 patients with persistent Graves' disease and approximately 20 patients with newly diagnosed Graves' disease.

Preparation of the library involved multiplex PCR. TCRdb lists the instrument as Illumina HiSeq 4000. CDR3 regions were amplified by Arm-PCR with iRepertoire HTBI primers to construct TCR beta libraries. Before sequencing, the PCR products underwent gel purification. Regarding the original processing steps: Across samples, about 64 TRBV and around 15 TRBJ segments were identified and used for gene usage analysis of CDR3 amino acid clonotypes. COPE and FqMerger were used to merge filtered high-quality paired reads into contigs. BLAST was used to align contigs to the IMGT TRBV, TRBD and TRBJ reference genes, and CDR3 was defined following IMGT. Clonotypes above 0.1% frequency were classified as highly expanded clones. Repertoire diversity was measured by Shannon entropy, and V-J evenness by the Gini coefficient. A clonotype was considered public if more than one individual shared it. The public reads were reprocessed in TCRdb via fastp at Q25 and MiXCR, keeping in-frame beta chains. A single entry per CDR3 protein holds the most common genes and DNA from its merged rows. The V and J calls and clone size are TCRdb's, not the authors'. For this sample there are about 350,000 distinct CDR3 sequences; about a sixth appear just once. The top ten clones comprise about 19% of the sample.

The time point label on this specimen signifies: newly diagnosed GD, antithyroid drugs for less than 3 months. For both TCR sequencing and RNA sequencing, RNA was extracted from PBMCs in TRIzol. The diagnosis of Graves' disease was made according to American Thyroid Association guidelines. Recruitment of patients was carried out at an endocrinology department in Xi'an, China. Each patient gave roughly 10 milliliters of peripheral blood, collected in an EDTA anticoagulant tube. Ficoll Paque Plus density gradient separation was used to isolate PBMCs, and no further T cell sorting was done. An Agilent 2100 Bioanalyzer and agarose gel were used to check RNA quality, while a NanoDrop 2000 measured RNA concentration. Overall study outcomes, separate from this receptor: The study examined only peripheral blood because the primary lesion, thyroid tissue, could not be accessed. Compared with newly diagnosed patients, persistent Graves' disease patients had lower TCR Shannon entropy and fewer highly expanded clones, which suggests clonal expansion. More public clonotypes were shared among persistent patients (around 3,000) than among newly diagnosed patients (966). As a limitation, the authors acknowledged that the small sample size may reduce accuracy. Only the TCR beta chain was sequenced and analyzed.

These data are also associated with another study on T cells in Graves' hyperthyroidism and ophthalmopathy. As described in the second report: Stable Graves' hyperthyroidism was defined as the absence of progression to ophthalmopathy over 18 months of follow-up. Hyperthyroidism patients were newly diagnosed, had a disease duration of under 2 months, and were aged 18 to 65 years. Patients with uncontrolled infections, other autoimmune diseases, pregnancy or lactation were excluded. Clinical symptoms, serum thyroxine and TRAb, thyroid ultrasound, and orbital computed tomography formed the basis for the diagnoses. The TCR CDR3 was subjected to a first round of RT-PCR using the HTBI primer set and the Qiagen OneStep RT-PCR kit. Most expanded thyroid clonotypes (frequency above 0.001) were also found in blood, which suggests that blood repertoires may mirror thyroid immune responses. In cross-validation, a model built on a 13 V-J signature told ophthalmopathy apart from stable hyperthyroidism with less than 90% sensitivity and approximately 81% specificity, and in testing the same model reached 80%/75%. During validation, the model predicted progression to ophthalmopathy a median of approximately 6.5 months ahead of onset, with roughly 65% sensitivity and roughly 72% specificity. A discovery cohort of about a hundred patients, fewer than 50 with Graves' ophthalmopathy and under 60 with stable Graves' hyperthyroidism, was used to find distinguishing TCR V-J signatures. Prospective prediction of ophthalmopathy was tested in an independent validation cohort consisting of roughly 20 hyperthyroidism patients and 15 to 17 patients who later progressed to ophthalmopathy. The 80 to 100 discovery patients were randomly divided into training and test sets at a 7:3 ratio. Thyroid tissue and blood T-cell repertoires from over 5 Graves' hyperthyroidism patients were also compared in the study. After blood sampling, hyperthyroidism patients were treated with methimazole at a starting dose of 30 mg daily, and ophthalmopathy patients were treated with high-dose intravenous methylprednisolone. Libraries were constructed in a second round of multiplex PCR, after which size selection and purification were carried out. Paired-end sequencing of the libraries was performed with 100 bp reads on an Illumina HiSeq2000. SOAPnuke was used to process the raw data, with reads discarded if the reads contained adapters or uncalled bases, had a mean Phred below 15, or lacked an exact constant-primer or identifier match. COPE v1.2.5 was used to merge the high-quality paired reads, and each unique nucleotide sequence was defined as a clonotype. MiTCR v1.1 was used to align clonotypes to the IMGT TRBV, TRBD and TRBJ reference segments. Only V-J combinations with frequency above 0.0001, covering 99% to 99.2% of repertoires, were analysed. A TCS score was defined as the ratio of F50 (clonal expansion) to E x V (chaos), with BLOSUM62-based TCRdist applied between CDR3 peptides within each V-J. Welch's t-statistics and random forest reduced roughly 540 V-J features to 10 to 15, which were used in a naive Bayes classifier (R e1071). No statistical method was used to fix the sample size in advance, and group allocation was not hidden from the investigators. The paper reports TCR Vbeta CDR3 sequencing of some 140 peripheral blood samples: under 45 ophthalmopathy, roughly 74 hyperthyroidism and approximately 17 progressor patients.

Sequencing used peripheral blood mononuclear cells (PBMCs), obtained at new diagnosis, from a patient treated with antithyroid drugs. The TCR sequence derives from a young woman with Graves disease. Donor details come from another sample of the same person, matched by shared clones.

The CDR3 region: CASSMSTGDSSYEQYF. The DNA is as follows: TGTGCCAGCAGTATGTCGACAGGGGATAGCTCCTACGAGCAGTACTTC. This receptor chain uses TRBV6-1 and TRBJ2-7; the junction holds 8 bases that match TRBD1. From cysteine to phenylalanine, the CDR3 is 16 amino acids long. Only the CDR3 portion is preserved as DNA: 48 bases, with reading frame beginning at the first base. Relative to germline, V is missing 5 bases and J is missing 0 bases, with 9 bases of the junction outside any gene match. CDR1 MNHNS and CDR2 SASEGT are derived from the germline V gene.